These 27 T cell receptor beta chains share one sample of origin, sequenced in a study of T cells in Graves' hyperthyroidism and ophthalmopathy (dated by TCRdb to the late 2010s). Library preparation was by multiplex PCR. The sequencer was an Illumina HiSeq 2000. TCR beta CDR3 regions were amplified from RNA transcripts. A first-round RT-PCR of the TCR CDR3 used the HTBI primer set with the Qiagen OneStep RT-PCR kit. TCRdb reprocessed the public reads (quality trimming at Q25 with fastp, clone calling with MiXCR) and kept in-frame beta chains. Each entry merges the rows of one CDR3 protein and shows their most common DNA and genes. This sample comprises approximately 870,000 distinct CDR3 sequences, 35% to 45% of them detected only once. The ten largest clonotypes hold 7% to 10% of the sample. Material: blood. The source of these receptors is a young man with Graves' hyperthyroidism.

This clonotype was seen more than once but under ten times. The chain combines TRBV7-9 with TRBJ2-7, with D perhaps matching TRBD1 (6 bases). The CDR3 contains 16 residues. Deletions cut 5 bases from V and 0 bases from J, with 17 bases between. Germline-derived CDR1 and CDR2 are SEHNR and FQNEAQ (reference sequence). In DNA, the CDR3 is TGTGCCAGCAGCCCATTACAGGGATCTCTCTCCTACGAGCAGTACTTC. Translation: CASSPLQGSLSYEQYF.

V and J are TRBV7-9 and TRBJ1-1; D remains unclear. The length of the CDR3 is 14 residues. V lost 5 bases, J lost 3 bases, and 13 bases lay in between. CDR1 and CDR2 from the germline V gene are SEHNR and FQNEAQ (reference sequence). CDR3 sequence (DNA): TGTGCCAGCAGCCGTCAGCGGAGAGACACTGAAGCTTTCTTT. As protein: CASSRQRRDTEAFF.

Points on this clonotype: The junction differs from germline at one of its ends, possibly a read error. The chain uses TRBV10-3 and TRBJ1-1; no reliable D call. The CDR3 length is 16 residues. Germline V CDR1 and CDR2: ENHRY, SYGVKD. The CDR3 DNA reads as TGTGCCAGCAGTTACTCGATCAGGTTCCTGAACACTGAAGCTTTCTTT. Protein: CASSYSIRFLNTEAFF.

The chain has TRBV7-9 and TRBJ2-6, with a possible D match to TRBD1 (5 bases). Germline-derived CDR1 and CDR2 are SEHNR and FQNEAQ (reference sequence). Trimming removed 4 bases at V and 4 bases at J, with 8 bases between. The CDR3 consists of 14 residues. Here the CDR3 reads CASSSREGANVLTF. CDR3 sequence (DNA): TGTGCCAGCAGCTCCAGGGAAGGGGCCAACGTCCTGACTTTC.

The chain couples TRBV6-6 to TRBJ1-2; D gene ambiguous. CDR3 length: 14 residues. Germline CDR1 and CDR2: MNHNY and SVGAGI (reference sequence). V lost 5 bases to trimming and J lost 3 bases, with 13 bases between them. The CDR3 DNA reads as TGTGCCAGCAGTCACGATATGGAAGACTATGGCTACACCTTC. This gives the protein CASSHDMEDYGYTF.

The rearrangement uses TRBV7-2 and TRBJ1-4; D might be TRBD1 (6 bases). Germline V gives CDR1 SGHTA, CDR2 FQGNSA. Deletions cut 1 base from V and 8 bases from J, with 14 bases between. This CDR3 is built from 15 residues. The CDR3 sequence is CASSLGSSRGEKLFF. CDR3 DNA sequence: TGTGCCAGCAGCTTAGGTTCCAGCAGGGGCGAAAAACTGTTTTTT. The full variable domain, completed using reference TRBV7-2 and TRBJ1-4, is GAGVSQSPSNKVTEKGKDVELRCDPISGHTALYWYRQSLGQGLEFLIYFQGNSAPDKSGLPSDRFSAERTGGSVSTLTIQRTQQEDSAVYLCASSLGSSRGEKLFFGSGTQLSVL.

This clonotype came up a few times. This sequence joins TRBV7-9 and TRBJ1-1; maybe TRBD1 (5 bases). The CDR3 extends over 14 amino acids. Between the trimmed V and J ends, which lost 6 bases and 6 bases, there was a span of 17 bases. Germline loops: CDR1 SEHNR, CDR2 FQNEAQ (reference sequence). CDR3 sequence (DNA): TGTGCCAGCAGTGACGGCCGGGGCCAACCTGAAGCTTTCTTT. Protein: CASSDGRGQPEAFF.

The sample holds a few counts of this clonotype. The rearrangement links TRBV20-1 to TRBJ1-1; 9 bases fit TRBD1. The J segment lost 1 base and the V segment lost 5 bases, leaving 5 bases of the junction unmatched. The CDR3 has 14 amino acids. CDR1 and CDR2 (germline): DFQATT, SNEGSKA (reference sequence). The CDR3 DNA sequence: TGCAGTGCTGCGGGACAGGGCAGGAACACTGAAGCTTTCTTT. Protein: CSAAGQGRNTEAFF.

V is TRBV7-8 and J is TRBJ2-2; D is tentatively TRBD1 or TRBD2 (5 bases each). The CDR3 has 14 amino acids. V lost 1 base and J lost 7, with 10 bases in between. Germline V gene lookup returns CDR1 SGHVS and CDR2 FQNEAQ. CDR3 DNA: TGTGCCAGCAGCTTAGGGGGGAGCTTCGGGGAGCTGTTTTTT. Its translation: CASSLGGSFGELFF.

V gene TRBV19 combines with J gene TRBJ1-1; a weak D match, TRBD1 (6 bases). CDR3 size: 13 residues. The germline V and J ends were trimmed by 5 bases and 14 bases, with 21 bases remaining between them. The germline gives CDR1 LNHDA, CDR2 SQIVND (reference sequence). The CDR3 bases are TGTGCCAGTAGTGCCGGACTAGCAGGGGAGCAGTTCTTT. Its translation: CASSAGLAGEQFF.

The V and J genes are TRBV24-1 and TRBJ1-1, with a weak D call TRBD1 (5 bases). Trimming stripped 11 bases from V and 0 bases from J, with 9 bases between. CDR3 length: 12 amino acids. Germline values: CDR1 KGHDR, CDR2 SFDVKD. CDR3 bases: TGTGCCAGAGGGGCCATGAACACTGAAGCTTTCTTT. Residues: CARGAMNTEAFF.

This clonotype was observed at least ten times. This sequence joins TRBV10-3 and TRBJ2-7, with D uncertain. The germline V gene has CDR1 ENHRY and CDR2 SYGVKD. Trimming removed 0 bases at V and 4 bases at J, with 10 bases between. The CDR3 sequence is 14 residues long. CDR3 region: CAISESKATYEQYF. CDR3 DNA sequence: TGTGCCATCAGTGAGTCGAAGGCTACGTACGAGCAGTACTTC.

This clonotype was observed a handful of times. V and J are TRBV7-9 and TRBJ2-2; no clear D. Germline loops: CDR1 SEHNR, CDR2 FQNEAQ (reference sequence). V dropped 1 base and J dropped 1 base, with 7 bases sitting between them. The CDR3 contains 15 residues. This CDR3 is CASSLGAVNTGELFF. Here the CDR3 DNA reads TGTGCCAGCAGCTTAGGGGCAGTGAACACCGGGGAGCTGTTTTTT. Combining the CDR3 with reference TRBV7-9 and TRBJ2-2 gives the whole variable domain DTGVSQNPRHKITKRGQNVTFRCDPISEHNRLYWYRQTLGQGPEFLTYFQNEAQLEKSRLLSDRFSAERPKGSFSTLEIQRTEQGDSAMYLCASSLGAVNTGELFFGEGSRLTVL.

The chain recombines TRBV25-1 with TRBJ2-5, with D perhaps TRBD1 (5 bases). Trimming removed 2 bases from V and 7 bases from J, with 11 bases in between. The CDR3 extends over 13 amino acids. Per the germline V gene, CDR1 is MGHDK and CDR2 is SYGVNS. The CDR3 DNA follows: TGTGCCAGCAGTGAACAGGGTGGAAGGACCCAGTACTTC. This encodes CASSEQGGRTQYF. The full variable domain, in which reference TRBV25-1 and TRBJ2-5 provide the parts outside the CDR3, is EADIYQTPRYLVIGTGKKITLECSQTMGHDKMYWYQQDPGMELHLIHYSYGVNSTEKGDLSSESTVSRIRTEHFPLTLESARPSHTSQYLCASSEQGGRTQYFGPGTRLLVL.

This clonotype was counted a few times. The chain carries TRBV5-1 and TRBJ1-1, with D unresolved. The CDR3 runs 14 residues. Germline V CDR1 and CDR2: SGHRS, YFSETQ. The germline V and J ends were trimmed by 4 bases and 3 bases, with 13 bases remaining between them. The CDR3 coding sequence is TGCGCCAGCAGCGACCGGACGGCTTACACTGAAGCTTTCTTT. Its translation: CASSDRTAYTEAFF.

The rearrangement joins TRBV9 to TRBJ1-2; D is perhaps TRBD1 (6 bases). V dropped 7 bases and J dropped 3 bases, with 25 bases sitting between them. Germline-derived CDR1 and CDR2 are SGDLS and YYNGEE. This CDR3 is built from 17 residues. The CDR3 DNA is TGTGCCAGCTCACCACCGCAGGTGGGGGCGGAGGACTATGGCTACACCTTC. It codes for CASSPPQVGAEDYGYTF.

A word on this clonotype: A much larger clone sits a single nucleotide away, making a read error possible. The CDR3 ends on some other residue instead of the conserved phenylalanine or tryptophan, so this is likely a read error. The rearrangement uses TRBV7-8 and TRBJ1-1, with a tentative D call TRBD1 (6 bases). Trimming took 5 bases from V and 1 from J, leaving 14 bases between them. The CDR3 has 15 residues. In germline, CDR1 is SGHVS, CDR2 FQNEAQ. The DNA of the CDR3 is TGTGCCAGCAGCCATTCGTTGACAGGGAACACTGAAGCTTTCCTT. Its translation: CASSHSLTGNTEAFL.

At least ten counts were recorded for this clonotype. V usage is TRBV7-9 and J usage is TRBJ1-2; possible D gene TRBD1, 6 bases. The germline V gene encodes CDR1 SEHNR and CDR2 FQNEAQ (reference sequence). The germline V and J ends were trimmed by 5 bases and 6 bases, with 16 bases remaining between them. The length of the CDR3 is 14 residues. CDR3 in DNA: TGTGCCAGCAGCGCGGTCGGACAGATCGATGGCTACACCTTC. It specifies CASSAVGQIDGYTF.

This clonotype was detected many times. The chain has TRBV5-1 and TRBJ1-6; D call uncertain. The CDR3 has 16 residues. In germline, CDR1 is SGHRS, CDR2 YFSETQ. Deletions cut 0 bases from V and 6 bases from J, with 13 bases between. CDR3: CASSLGGRGGNSPLHF. CDR3 DNA sequence: TGCGCCAGCAGCTTGGGAGGCCGAGGAGGTAATTCACCCCTCCACTTT.

This clonotype has ten or more counts. The V and J genes are TRBV29-1 and TRBJ1-4, with D hard to call. In germline, CDR1 is SQVTM, CDR2 ANQGSEA. Trimming took off 5 bases at V and 8 bases at J, with 6 bases between the two ends. The CDR3 sequence is 10 residues long. The chain's CDR3 is CSVRREKLFF. In nucleotides, the CDR3 is TGCAGCGTTCGGAGAGAAAAACTGTTTTTT. The full variable domain, with the rest looked up from reference TRBV29-1 and TRBJ1-4, is SAVISQKPSRDICQRGTSLTIQCQVDSQVTMMFWYRQQPGQSLTLIATANQGSEATYESGFVIDKFPISRPNLTFSTLTVSNMSPEDSSIYLCSVRREKLFFGSGTQLSVL.

This clonotype came up many times. The chain employs TRBV7-8 and TRBJ1-1; D may be TRBD1 (5 bases). Germline assignment: CDR1 SGHVS and CDR2 FQNEAQ. The CDR3 length is 12 residues. V was pared by 5 bases and J by 11 bases, with 15 bases between. The CDR3 DNA follows: TGTGCCAGCAGCACTGAGGGACTTGGGGCTTTCTTT. Translated: CASSTEGLGAFF.

Many counts were recorded for this clonotype. The chain combines TRBV10-3 with TRBJ1-1, with D perhaps TRBD1 (6 bases). The CDR3 loop spans 14 amino acids. V was trimmed by 7 bases and J by 5 bases, leaving 17 bases between them. CDR1 is ENHRY and CDR2 is SYGVKD in the germline V gene. CDR3 sequence: CAINPSQGGTEAFF. As DNA, the CDR3 is TGTGCCATCAATCCTTCACAGGGTGGAACTGAAGCTTTCTTT.

Comments on this clonotype: A read error may explain this, as a much larger clone is one base away. This chain connects TRBV15 to TRBJ1-2; TRBD1 might be the D (6 bases). Germline assignment: CDR1 LNHNV and CDR2 YYDKDF (reference sequence). V was shortened by 5 bases and J by 6 bases, with 13 bases between the two germline ends. CDR3 length: 13 residues. CDR3 nucleotide sequence: TGTGCCACCAGCCGGCGCGCAGGGGATGGCTACACCTTC. This encodes CATSRRAGDGYTF.

Note on this clonotype: A read error is possible here, since a much larger clone lies one base away. V and J are TRBV2 and TRBJ2-6; D perhaps matches TRBD2 (6 bases). Per germline, CDR1 SNHLY and CDR2 FYNNEI. This CDR3 spans 17 amino acids. CDR3 DNA sequence: TGTGCCGGCAGTGAAGAGGGACTGAGCTCTGGGGCCAACGTCCTGACTTTC. Protein: CAGSEEGLSSGANVLTF. Full variable domain (missing parts from reference TRBV2 and TRBJ2-6): EPEVTQTPSHQVTQMGQEVILRCVPISNHLYFYWYRQILGQKVEFLVSFYNNEISEKSEIFDDQFSVERPDGSNFTLKIRSTKLEDSAMYFCAGSEEGLSSGANVLTFGAGSRLTVL.

V usage is TRBV25-1 and J usage is TRBJ1-2; 10 nucleotides line up with TRBD1. Germline V gene sequence: CDR1 MGHDK, CDR2 SYGVNS. The J segment lost 7 bases and the V segment lost 6 bases, leaving 5 bases of the junction unmatched. The CDR3 runs 13 residues. The CDR3 reads CASRETGGAGYTF. The CDR3 DNA sequence: TGTGCCAGCAGGGAGACAGGGGGCGCTGGCTACACCTTC.

This clonotype has just a few counts. The J gene is TRBJ1-3, the V gene TRBV12-3 or TRBV12-4; D is possibly TRBD1 (5 bases). V was shortened by 6 bases and J by 0 bases, with 9 bases between the two germline ends. CDR3 length: 14 amino acids. The CDR3 DNA follows: TGTGCCAGCAGCAGGGAGAGCTCTGGAAACACCATATATTTT. Translated: CASSRESSGNTIYF.

This clonotype turned up a few times. CDR3 amino acids: CASSSGPNSYEQYF. Here the CDR3 DNA reads TGCGCCAGCAGCAGCGGGCCAAACTCCTACGAGCAGTACTTC. This chain joins TRBV4-1 and TRBJ2-7; D is possibly TRBD2 (6 bases). This CDR3 contains 14 residues. Germline-derived CDR1 and CDR2 are MGHRA and YSYEKL. Trimming left V 5 bases short and J 0 bases short, with 11 bases between.